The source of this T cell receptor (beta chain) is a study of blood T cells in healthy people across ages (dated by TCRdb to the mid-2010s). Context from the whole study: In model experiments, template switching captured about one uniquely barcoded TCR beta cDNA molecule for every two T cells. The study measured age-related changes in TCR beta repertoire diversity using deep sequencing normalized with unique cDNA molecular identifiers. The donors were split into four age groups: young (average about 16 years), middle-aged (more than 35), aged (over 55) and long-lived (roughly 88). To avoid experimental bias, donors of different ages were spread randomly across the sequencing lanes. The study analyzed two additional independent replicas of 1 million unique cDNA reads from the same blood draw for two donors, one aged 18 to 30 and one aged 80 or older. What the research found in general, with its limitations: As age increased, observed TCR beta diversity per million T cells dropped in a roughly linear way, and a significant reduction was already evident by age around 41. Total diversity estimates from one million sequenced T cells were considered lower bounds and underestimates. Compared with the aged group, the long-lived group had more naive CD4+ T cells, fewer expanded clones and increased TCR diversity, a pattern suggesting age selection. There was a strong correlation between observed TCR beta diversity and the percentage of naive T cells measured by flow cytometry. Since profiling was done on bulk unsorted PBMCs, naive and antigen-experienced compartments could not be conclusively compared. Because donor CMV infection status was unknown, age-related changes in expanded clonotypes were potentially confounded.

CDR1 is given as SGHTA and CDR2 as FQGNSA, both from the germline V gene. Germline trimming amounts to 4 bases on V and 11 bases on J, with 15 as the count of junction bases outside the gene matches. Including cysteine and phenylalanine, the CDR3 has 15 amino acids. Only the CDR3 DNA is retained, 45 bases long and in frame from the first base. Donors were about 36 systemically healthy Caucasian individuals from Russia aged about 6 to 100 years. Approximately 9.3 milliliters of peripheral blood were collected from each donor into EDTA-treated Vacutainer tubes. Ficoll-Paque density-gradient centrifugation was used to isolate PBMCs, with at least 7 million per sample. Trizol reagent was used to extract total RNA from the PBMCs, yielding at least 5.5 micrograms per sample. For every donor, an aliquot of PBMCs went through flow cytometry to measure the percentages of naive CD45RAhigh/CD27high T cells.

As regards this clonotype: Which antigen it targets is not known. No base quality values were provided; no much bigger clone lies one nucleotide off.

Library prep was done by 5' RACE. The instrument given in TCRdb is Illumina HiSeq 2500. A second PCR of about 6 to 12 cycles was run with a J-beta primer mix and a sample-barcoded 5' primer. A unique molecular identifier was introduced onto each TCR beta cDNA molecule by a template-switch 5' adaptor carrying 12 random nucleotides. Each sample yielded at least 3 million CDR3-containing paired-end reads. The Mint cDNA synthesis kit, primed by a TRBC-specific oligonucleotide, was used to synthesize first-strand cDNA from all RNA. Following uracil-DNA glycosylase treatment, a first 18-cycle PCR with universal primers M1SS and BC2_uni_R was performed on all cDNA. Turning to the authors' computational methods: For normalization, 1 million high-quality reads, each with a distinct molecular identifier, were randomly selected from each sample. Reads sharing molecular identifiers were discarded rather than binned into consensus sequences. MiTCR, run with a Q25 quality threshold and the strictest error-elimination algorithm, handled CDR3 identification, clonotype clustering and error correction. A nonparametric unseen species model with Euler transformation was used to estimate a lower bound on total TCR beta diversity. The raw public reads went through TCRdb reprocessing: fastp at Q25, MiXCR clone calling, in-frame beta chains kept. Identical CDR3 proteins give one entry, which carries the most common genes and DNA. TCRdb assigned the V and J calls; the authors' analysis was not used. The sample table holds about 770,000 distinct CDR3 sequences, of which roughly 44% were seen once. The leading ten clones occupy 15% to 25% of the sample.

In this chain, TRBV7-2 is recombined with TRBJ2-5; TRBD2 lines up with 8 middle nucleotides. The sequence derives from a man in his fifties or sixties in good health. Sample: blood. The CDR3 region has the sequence CASSSTGGPDNEQYF. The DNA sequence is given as TGTGCCAGCAGCTCGACGGGGGGGCCGGACAATGAGCAGTACTTC. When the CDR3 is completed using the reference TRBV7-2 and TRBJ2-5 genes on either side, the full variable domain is GAGVSQSPSNKVTEKGKDVELRCDPISGHTALYWYRQSLGQGLEFLIYFQGNSAPDKSGLPSDRFSAERTGGSVSTLTIQRTQQEDSAVYLCASSSTGGPDNEQYFGPGTRLLVL.